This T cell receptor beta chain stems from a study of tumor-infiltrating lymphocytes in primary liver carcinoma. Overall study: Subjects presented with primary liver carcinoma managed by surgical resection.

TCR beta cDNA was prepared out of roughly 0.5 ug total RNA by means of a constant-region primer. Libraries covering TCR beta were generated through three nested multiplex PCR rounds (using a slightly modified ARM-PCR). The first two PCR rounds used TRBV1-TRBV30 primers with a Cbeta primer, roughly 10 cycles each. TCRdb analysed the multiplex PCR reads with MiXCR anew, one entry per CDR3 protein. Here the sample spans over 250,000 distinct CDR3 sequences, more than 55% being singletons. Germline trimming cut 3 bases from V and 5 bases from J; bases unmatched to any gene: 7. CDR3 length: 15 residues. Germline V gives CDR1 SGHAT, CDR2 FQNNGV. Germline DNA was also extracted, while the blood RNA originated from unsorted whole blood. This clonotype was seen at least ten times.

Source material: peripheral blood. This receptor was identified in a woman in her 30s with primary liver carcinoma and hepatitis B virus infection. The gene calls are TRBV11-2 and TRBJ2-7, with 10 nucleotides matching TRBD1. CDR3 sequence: CASSFSPGTGDEQYF. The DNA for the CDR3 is TGTGCCAGCAGCTTCAGTCCCGGGACAGGGGACGAGCAGTACTTC.